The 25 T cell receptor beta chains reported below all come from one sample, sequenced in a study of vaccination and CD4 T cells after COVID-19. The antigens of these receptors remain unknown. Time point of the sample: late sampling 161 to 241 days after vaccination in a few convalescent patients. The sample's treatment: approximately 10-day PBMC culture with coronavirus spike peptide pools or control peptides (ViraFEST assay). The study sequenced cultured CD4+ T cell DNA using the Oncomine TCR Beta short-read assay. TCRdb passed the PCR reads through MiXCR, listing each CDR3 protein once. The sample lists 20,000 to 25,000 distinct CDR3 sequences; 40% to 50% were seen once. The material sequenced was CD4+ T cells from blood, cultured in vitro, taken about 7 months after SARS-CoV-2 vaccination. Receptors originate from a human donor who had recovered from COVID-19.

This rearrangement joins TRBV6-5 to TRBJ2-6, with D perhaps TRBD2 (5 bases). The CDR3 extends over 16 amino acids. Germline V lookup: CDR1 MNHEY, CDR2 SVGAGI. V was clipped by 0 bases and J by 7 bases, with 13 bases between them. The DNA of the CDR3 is TGTGCCAGCAGTTACTCGATCTGGGAGCGCGCCAACGTCCTGACTTTC. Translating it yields CASSYSIWERANVLTF.

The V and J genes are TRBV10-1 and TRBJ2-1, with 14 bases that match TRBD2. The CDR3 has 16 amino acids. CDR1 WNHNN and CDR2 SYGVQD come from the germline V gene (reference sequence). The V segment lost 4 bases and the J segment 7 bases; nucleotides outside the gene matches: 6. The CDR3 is CASSAPGLAGVNEQFF. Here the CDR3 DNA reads TGCGCCAGCAGTGCCCCGGGACTAGCGGGAGTAAATGAGCAGTTCTTC.

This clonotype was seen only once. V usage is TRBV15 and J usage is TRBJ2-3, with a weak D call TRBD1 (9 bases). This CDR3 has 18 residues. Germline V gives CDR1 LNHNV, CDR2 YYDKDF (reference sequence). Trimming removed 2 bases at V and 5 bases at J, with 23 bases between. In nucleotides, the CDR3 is TGTGCCACCAGCAGACGAGGTACAGGGGGCGCGGGAGGAGATACGCAGTATTTT. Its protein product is CATSRRGTGGAGGDTQYF.

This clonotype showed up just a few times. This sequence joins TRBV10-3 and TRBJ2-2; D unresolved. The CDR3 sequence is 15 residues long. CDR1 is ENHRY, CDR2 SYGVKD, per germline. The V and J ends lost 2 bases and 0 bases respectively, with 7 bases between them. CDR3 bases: TGTGCCATCAGTGAGAGACGGTCGAACACCGGGGAGCTGTTTTTT. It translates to CAISERRSNTGELFF.

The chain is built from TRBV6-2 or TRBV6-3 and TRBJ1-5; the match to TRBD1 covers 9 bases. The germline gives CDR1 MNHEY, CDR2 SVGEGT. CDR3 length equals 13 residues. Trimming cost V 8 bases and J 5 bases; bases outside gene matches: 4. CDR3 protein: CASADRGDQPQHF. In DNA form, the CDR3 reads TGTGCCAGCGCGGACAGGGGAGATCAGCCCCAGCATTTT.

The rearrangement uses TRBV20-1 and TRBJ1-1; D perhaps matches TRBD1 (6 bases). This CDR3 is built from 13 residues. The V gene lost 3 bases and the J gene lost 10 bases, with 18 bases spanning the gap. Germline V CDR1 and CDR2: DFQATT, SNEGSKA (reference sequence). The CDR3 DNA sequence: TGCAGTGCTAGCGGGGGCGGCGCCGGGTTAGCTTTCTTT. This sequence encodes CSASGGGAGLAFF.

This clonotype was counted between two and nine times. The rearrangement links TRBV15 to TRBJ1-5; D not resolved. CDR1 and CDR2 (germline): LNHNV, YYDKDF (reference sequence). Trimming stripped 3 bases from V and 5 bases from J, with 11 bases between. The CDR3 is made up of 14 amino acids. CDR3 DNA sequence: TGTGCCACCAGCAGGATAACACGGGATCAGCCCCAGCATTTT. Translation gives CATSRITRDQPQHF. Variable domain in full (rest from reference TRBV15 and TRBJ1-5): DAMVIQNPRYQVTQFGKPVTLSCSQTLNHNVMYWYQQKSSQAPKLLFHYYDKDFNNEADTPDNFQSRRPNTSFCFLDIRSPGLGDTAMYLCATSRITRDQPQHFGDGTRLSIL.

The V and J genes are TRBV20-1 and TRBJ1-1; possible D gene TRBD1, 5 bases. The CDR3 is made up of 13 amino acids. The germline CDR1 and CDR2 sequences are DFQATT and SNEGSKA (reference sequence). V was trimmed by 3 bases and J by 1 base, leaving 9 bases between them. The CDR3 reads CSASRQQNTEAFF. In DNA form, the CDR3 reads TGCAGTGCTAGCCGACAGCAGAACACTGAAGCTTTCTTT.

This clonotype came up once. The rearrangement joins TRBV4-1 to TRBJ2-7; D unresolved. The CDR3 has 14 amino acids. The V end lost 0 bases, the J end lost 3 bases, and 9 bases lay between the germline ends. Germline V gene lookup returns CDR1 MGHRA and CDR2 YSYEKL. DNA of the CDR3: TGCGCCAGCAGCCAAGACCCCGGGTACTACGAGCAGTACTTC. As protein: CASSQDPGYYEQYF.

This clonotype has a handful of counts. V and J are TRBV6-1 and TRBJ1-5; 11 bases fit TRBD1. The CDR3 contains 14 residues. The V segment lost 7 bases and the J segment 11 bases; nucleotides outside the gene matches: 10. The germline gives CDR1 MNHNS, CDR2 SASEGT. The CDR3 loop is CASMVGTGGRSQHF. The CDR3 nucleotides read TGTGCCAGCATGGTGGGGACAGGGGGTCGATCCCAGCATTTT.

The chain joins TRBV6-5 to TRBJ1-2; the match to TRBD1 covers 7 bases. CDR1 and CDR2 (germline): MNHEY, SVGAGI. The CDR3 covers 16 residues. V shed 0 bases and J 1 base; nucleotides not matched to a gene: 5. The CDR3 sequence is CASSYSRTGSNYGYTF. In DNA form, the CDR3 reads TGTGCCAGCAGTTACTCCCGGACAGGAAGTAACTATGGCTACACCTTC.

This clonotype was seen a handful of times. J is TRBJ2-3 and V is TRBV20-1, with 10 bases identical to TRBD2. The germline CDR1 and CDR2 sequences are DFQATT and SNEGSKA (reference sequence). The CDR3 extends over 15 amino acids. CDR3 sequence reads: CQPSGRGWRTDTQYF. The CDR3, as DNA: TGCCAGCCCAGCGGGAGGGGTTGGCGCACAGATACGCAGTATTTT.

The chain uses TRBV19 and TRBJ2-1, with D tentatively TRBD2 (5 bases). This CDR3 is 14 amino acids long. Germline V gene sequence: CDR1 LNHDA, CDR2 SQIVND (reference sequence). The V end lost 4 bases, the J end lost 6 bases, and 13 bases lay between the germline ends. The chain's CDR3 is CASSTSVRGNEQFF. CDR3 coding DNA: TGTGCCAGTAGTACTTCCGTTCGGGGCAATGAGCAGTTCTTC.

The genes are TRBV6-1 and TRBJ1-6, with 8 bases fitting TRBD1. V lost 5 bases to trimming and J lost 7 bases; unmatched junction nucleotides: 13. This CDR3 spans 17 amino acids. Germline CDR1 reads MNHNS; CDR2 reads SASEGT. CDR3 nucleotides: TGTGCCAGCAGTACCAGGCCCGGGGGACAGGACAATTCACCCCTCCACTTT. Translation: CASSTRPGGQDNSPLHF.

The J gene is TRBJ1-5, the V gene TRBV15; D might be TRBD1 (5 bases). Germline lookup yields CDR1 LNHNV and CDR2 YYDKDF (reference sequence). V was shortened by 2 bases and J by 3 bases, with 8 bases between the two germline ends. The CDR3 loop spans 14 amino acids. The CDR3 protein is CATSRNRNNQPQHF. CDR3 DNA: TGTGCCACCAGCAGAAACAGGAACAATCAGCCCCAGCATTTT. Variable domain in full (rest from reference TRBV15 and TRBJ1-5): DAMVIQNPRYQVTQFGKPVTLSCSQTLNHNVMYWYQQKSSQAPKLLFHYYDKDFNNEADTPDNFQSRRPNTSFCFLDIRSPGLGDTAMYLCATSRNRNNQPQHFGDGTRLSIL.

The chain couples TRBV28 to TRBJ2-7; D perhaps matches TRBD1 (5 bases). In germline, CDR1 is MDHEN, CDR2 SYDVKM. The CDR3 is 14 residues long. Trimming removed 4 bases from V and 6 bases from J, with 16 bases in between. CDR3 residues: CASSSPQGSVEQYF. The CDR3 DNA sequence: TGTGCCAGCAGTTCCCCCCAGGGATCAGTCGAGCAGTACTTC.

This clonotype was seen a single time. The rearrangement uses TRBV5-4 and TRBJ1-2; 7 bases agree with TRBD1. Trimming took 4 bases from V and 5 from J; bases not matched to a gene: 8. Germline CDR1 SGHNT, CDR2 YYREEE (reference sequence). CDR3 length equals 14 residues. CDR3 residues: CASSPDRVGYGYTF. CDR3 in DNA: TGTGCCAGCAGCCCAGACAGGGTAGGATATGGCTACACCTTC. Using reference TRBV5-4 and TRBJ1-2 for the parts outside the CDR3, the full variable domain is ETGVTQSPTHLIKTRGQQVTLRCSSQSGHNTVSWYQQALGQGPQFIFQYYREEENGRGNFPPRFSGLQFPNYSSELNVNALELDDSALYLCASSPDRVGYGYTFGSGTRLTVV.

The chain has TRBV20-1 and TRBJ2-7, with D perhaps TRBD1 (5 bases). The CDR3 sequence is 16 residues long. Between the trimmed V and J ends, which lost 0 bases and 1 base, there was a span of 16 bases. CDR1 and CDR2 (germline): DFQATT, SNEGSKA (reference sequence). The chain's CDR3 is CSARDTQAFPSYEQYF. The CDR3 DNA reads TGCAGTGCTAGAGATACACAGGCGTTCCCATCCTACGAGCAGTACTTC.

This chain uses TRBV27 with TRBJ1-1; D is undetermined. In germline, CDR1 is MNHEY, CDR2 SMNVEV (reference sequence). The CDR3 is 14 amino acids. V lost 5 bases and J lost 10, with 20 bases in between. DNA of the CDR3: TGTGCCAGCAGTCAGCGCGACGGGCTTTTGGGAGCTTTCTTT. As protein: CASSQRDGLLGAFF.

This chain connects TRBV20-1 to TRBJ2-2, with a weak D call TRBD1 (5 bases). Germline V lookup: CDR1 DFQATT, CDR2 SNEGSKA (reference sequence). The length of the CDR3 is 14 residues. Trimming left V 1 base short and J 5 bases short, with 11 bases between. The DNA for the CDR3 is TGCAGTGCTAGAGCCCCAGGGCTTACCGGGGAGCTGTTTTTT. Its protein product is CSARAPGLTGELFF.

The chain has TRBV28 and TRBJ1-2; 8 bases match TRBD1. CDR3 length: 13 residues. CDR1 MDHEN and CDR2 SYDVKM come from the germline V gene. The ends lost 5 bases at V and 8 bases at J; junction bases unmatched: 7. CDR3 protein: CASSPQGARGYTF. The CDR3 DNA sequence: TGTGCCAGCAGTCCTCAGGGGGCGCGGGGCTACACCTTC.

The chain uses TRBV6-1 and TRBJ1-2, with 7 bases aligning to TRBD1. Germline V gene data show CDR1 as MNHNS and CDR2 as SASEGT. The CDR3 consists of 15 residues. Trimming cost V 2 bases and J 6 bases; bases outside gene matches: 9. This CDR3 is CASSELAGGVHGYTF. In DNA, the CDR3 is TGTGCCAGCAGTGAATTGGCAGGGGGGGTTCATGGCTACACCTTC.

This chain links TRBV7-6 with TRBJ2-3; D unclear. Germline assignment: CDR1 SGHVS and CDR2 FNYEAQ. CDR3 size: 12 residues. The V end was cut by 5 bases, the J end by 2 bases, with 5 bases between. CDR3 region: CASSPPTDTQYF. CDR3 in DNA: TGTGCCAGCAGCCCCCCCACAGATACGCAGTATTTT.

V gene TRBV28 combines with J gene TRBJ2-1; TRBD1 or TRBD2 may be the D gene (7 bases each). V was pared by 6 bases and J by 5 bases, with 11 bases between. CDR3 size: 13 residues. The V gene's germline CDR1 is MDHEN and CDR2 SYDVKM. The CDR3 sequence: CASRAGGDNEQFF. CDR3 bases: TGTGCCAGCAGAGCAGGGGGGGACAATGAGCAGTTCTTC.

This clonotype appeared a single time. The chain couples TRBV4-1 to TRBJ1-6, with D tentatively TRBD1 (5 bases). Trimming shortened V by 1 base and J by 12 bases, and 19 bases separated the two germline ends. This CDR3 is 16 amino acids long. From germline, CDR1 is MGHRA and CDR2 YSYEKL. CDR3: CASSQGLGERQGPLHF. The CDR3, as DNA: TGCGCCAGCAGCCAAGGATTGGGCGAGCGTCAGGGACCCCTCCACTTT.